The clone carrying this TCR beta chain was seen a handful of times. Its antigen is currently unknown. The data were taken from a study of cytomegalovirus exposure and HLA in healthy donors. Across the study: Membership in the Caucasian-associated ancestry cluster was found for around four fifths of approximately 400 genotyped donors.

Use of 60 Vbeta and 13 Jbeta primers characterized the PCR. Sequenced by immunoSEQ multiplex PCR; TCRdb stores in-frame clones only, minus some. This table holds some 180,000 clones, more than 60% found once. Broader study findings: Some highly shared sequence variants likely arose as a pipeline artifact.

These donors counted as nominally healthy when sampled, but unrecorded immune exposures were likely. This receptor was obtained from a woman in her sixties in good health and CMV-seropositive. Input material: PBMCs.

The CDR3 loop is CASSPGGTPPMNTEAFF. Here the CDR3 DNA reads TGTGCCAGCTCACCCGGGGGGACCCCCCCTATGAACACTGAAGCTTTCTTT. The chain combines TRBV7-2 with TRBJ1-1, with D tentatively TRBD1 (5 bases). This CDR3 spans 17 amino acids. CDR1 and CDR2 from the germline V gene are SGHTA and FQGNSA. V was trimmed by 8 bases and J by 0 bases, leaving 22 bases between them.